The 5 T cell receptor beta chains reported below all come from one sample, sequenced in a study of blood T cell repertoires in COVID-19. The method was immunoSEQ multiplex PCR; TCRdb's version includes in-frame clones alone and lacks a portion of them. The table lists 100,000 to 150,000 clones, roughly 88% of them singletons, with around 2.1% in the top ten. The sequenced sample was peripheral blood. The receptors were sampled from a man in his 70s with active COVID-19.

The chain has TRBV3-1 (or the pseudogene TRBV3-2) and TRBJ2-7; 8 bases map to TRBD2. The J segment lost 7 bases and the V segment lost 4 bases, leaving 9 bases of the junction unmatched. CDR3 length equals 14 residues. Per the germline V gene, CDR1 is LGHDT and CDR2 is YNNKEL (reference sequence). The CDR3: CASSLWTSRGEQYF. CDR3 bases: TGTGCCAGCAGCCTCTGGACTAGCCGAGGAGAGCAGTACTTC.

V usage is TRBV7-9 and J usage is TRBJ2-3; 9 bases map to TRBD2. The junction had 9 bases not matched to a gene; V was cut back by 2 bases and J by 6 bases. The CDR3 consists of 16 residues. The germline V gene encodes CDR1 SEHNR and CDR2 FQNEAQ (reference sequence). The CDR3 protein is CASSLRGTSGLDTQYF. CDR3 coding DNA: TGTGCCAGCAGCTTAAGGGGCACTAGCGGGCTGGATACGCAGTATTTT.

The CDR3 is CASSLVSKNTDTQYF. In nucleotides, the CDR3 is TGTGCCAGCAGCTTAGTTAGTAAGAACACAGATACGCAGTATTTT. The rearrangement uses TRBV7-9 and TRBJ2-3; no clear D gene. The V end was cut by 1 base, the J end by 2 bases, with 10 bases between. The CDR3 is 15 residues long. CDR1 and CDR2 from the germline V gene are SEHNR and FQNEAQ (reference sequence).

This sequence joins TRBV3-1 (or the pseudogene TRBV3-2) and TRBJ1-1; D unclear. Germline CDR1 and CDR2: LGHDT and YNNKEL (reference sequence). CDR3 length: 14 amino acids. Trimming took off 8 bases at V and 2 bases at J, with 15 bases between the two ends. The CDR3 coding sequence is TGTGCCAGCCGTGCGGGCCTCATCAACACTGAAGCTTTCTTT. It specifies CASRAGLINTEAFF.

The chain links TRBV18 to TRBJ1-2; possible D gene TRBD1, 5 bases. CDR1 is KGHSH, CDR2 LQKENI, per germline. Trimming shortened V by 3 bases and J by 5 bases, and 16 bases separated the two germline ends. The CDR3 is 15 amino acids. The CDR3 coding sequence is TGTGCCAGCTCACCGCCGGGTAGGGGAAGGTATGGCTACACCTTC. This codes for CASSPPGRGRYGYTF.